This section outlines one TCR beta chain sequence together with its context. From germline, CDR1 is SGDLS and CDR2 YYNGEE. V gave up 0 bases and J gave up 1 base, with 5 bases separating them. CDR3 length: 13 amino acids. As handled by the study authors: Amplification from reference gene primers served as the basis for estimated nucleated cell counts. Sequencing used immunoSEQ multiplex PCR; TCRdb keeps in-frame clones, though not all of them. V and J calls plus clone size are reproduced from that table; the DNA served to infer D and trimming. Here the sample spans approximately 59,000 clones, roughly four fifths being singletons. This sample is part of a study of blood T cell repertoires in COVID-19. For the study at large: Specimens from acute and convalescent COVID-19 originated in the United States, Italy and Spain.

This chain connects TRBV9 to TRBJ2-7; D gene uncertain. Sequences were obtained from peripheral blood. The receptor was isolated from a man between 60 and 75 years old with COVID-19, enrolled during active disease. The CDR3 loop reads CASSVGGSYEQYF. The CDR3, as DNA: TGTGCCAGCAGCGTAGGCGGATCCTACGAGCAGTACTTC.